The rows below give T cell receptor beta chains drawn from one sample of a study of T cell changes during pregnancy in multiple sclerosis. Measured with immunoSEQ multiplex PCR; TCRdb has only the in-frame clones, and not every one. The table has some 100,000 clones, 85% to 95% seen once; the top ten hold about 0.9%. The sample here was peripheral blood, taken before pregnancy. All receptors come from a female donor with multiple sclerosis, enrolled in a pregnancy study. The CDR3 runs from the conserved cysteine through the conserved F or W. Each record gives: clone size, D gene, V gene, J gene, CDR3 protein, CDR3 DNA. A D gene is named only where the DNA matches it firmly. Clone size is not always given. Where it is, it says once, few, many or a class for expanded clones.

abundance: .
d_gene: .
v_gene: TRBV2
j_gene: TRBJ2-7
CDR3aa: CASSEAHSTYEQYF
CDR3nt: TGTGCCAGCAGTGAAGCGCACAGTACCTACGAGCAGTACTTC

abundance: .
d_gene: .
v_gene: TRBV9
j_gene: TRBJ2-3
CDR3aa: CASSVGSSLYTDTQYF
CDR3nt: TGTGCCAGCAGCGTAGGATCAAGCCTTTACACAGATACGCAGTATTTT

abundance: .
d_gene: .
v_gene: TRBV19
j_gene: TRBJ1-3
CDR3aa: CASTPGEGLYSGNTIYF
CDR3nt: TGTGCCAGTACCCCGGGGGAAGGGCTGTACTCTGGAAACACCATATATTTT

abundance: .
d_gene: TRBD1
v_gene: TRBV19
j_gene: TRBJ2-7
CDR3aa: CASKRDSRLSYEQYF
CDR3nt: TGTGCCAGTAAACGGGACAGTCGCCTCTCCTACGAGCAGTACTTC

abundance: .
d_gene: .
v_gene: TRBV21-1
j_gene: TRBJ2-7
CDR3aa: CASSKAGDSFPEQYF
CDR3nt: TGTGCCAGCAGCAAAGCCGGGGACTCCTTTCCTGAGCAGTACTTC

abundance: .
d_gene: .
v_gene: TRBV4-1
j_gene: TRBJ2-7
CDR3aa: CASSQERVTYEQYF
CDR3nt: TGCGCCAGCAGCCAAGAGAGAGTTACCTACGAGCAGTACTTC

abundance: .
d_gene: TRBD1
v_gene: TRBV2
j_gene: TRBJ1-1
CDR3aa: CASRAGQGMNTEAFF
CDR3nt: TGTGCCAGCAGGGCGGGACAGGGTATGAACACTGAAGCTTTCTTT

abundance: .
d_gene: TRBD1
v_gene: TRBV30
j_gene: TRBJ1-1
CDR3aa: CAWGPSRGRGRTEAFF
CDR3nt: TGTGCCTGGGGACCTTCACGGGGCAGGGGGCGAACTGAAGCTTTCTTT

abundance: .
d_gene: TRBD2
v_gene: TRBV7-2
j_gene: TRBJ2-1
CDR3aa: CASSRGLAGGASSYNEQFF
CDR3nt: TGTGCCAGCAGCCGCGGACTAGCGGGAGGTGCGAGCTCCTACAATGAGCAGTTCTTC

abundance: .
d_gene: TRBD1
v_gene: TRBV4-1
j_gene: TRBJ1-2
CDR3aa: CASSLTPPGQGSSGYTF
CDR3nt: TGCGCCAGCAGCCTCACCCCACCGGGACAGGGAAGCAGTGGCTACACCTTC

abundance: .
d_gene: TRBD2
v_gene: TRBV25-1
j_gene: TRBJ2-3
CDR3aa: CASSEYRTPGGDTQYF
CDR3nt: TGTGCCAGCAGTGAATACCGGACCCCGGGAGGGGATACGCAGTATTTT

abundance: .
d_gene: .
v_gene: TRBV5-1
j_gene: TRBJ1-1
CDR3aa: CASILREGATEAFF
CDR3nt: TGCGCCAGCATACTCAGGGAAGGCGCCACTGAAGCTTTCTTT

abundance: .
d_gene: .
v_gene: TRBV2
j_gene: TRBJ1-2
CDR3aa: CASSGRLGAPGGYTF
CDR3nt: TGTGCCAGCAGTGGCCGCCTGGGGGCGCCGGGTGGCTACACCTTC

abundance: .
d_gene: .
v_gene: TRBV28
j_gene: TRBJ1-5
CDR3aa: CASRARDQPQHF
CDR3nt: TGTGCCAGCAGAGCGCGTGATCAGCCCCAGCATTTT

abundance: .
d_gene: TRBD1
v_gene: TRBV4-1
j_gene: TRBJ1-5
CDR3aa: CASSPEGTGIRQPQHF
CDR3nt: TGCGCCAGCAGCCCAGAGGGGACAGGGATTCGTCAGCCCCAGCATTTT

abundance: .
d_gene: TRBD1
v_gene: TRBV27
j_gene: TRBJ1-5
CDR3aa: CASSLQGAYQPQHF
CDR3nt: TGTGCCAGCAGTTTACAGGGGGCGTATCAGCCCCAGCATTTT

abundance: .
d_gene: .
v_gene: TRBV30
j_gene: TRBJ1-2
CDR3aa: CAWSATGDYGYTF
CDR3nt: TGTGCCTGGAGTGCCACCGGAGACTATGGCTACACCTTC

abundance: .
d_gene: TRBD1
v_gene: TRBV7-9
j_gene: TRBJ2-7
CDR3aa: CASSLVSGQKRYEQYF
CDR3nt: TGTGCCAGCAGCTTGGTGTCGGGACAGAAGAGATACGAGCAGTACTTC

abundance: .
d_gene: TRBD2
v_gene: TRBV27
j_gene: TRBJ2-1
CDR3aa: CASSPPGLAGEQFF
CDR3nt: TGTGCCAGCAGTCCTCCGGGACTAGCGGGTGAGCAGTTCTTC

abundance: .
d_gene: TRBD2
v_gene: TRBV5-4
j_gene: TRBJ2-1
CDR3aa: CASSPTSVSSYNEQFF
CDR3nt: TGTGCCAGCAGCCCGACTAGCGTGAGCTCCTACAATGAGCAGTTCTTC

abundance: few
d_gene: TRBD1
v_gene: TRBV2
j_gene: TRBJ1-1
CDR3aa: CASRDNRGYTEAFF
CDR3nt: TGTGCCAGCAGGGACAACAGGGGCTACACTGAAGCTTTCTTT

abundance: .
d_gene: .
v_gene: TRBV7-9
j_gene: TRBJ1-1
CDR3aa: CASSLETTGNTEAFF
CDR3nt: TGTGCCAGCAGCTTAGAGACGACAGGTAACACTGAAGCTTTCTTT

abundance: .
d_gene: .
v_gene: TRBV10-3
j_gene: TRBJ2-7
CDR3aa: CASGVGYEQYF
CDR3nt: TGTGCCTCCGGGGTGGGTTACGAGCAGTACTTC

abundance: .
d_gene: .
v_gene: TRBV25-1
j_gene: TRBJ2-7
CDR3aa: CASSPPTRGGGTEQYF
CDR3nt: TGTGCCAGCTCCCCCCCAACCAGGGGAGGGGGGACCGAGCAGTACTTC

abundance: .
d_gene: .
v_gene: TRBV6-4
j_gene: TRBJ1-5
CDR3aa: CATIGGNQPQHF
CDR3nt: TGTGCCACCATAGGGGGCAATCAGCCCCAGCATTTT

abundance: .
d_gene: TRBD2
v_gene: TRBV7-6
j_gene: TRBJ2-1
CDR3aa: CASSSLSSGQEQFF
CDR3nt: TGTGCCAGCAGCTCCCTTTCTAGCGGGCAGGAGCAGTTCTTC

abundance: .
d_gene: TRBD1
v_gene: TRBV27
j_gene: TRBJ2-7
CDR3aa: CASSVGQGYEQYF
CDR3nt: TGTGCCAGCAGTGTTGGACAGGGCTACGAGCAGTACTTC

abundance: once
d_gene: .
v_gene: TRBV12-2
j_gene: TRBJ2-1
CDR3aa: CASRLAGTSSSYNEQFF
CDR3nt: TGTGCAAGTCGCTTAGCAGGGACTTCTAGCTCCTACAATGAGCAGTTCTTC

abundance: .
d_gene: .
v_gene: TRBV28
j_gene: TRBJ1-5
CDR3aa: CASGLGGTQHF
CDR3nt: TGTGCCAGCGGGCTGGGGGGAACCCAGCATTTT

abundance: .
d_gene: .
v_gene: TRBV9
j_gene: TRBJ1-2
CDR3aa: CASSGPVYYSF
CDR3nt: TGTGCCAGCAGCGGCCCCGTTTATTACAGCTTC

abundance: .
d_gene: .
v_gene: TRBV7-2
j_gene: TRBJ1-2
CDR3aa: CASSSTRQSLHYGYTF
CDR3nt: TGTGCCAGCAGCTCCACCCGACAGAGTCTCCACTATGGCTACACCTTC

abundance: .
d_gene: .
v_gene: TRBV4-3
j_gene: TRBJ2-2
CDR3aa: CASSQGRVTGELFF
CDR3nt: TGCGCCAGCAGCCAAGGGAGGGTAACCGGGGAGCTGTTTTTT

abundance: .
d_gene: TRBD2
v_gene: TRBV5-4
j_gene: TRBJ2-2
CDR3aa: CASSLGLAGNTGELFF
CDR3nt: TGTGCCAGCAGCTTAGGACTAGCGGGGAACACCGGGGAGCTGTTTTTT

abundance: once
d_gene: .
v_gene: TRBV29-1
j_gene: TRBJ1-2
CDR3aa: CSVVGENYGYTF
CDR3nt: TGCAGCGTTGTTGGAGAGAACTATGGCTACACCTTC

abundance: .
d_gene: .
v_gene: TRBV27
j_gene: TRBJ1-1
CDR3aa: CASLGVGNTEAFF
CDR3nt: TGTGCCAGCCTGGGCGTAGGGAACACTGAAGCTTTCTTT

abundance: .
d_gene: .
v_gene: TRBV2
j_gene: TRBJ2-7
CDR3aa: CASRAAGRRSYF
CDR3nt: TGTGCCTCCCGGGCAGCTGGGAGGAGGTCATACTTC

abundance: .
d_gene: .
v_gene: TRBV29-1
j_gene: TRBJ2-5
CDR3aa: CSGVQSGTQYF
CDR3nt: TGCAGCGGAGTCCAATCGGGGACCCAGTACTTC

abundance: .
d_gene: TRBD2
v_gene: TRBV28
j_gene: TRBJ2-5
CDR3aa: CASRRGTSGQETQYF
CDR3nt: TGTGCCAGCAGGCGCGGGACTAGCGGACAAGAGACCCAGTACTTC

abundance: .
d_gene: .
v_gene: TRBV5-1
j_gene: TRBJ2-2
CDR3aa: CASSFTRTGELFF
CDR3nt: TGCGCCAGCAGCTTTACGCGCACCGGGGAGCTGTTTTTT

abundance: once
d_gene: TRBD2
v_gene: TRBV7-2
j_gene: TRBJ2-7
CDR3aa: CASSFGSLANHEQYF
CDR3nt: TGTGCCAGCAGCTTCGGATCACTAGCGAACCACGAGCAGTACTTC